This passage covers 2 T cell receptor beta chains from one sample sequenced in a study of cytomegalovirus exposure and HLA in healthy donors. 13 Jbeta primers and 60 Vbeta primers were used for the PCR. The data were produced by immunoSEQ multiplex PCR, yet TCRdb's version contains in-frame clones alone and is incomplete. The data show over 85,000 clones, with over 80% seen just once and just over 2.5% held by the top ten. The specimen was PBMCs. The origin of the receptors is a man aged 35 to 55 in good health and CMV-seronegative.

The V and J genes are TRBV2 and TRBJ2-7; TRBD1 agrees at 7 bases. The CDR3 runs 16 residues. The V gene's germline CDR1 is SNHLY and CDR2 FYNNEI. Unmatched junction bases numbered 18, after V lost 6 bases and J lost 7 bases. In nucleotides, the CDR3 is TGTGCCAGCAGCCGTGCCCTCGACAGGGATGAGAGGGAGCAGTACTTC. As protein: CASSRALDRDEREQYF.

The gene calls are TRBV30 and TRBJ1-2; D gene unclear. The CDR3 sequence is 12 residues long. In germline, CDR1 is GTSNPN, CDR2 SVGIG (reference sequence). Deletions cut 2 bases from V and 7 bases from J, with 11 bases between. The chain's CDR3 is CAWSFTDFGYTF. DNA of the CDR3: TGTGCCTGGAGTTTCACGGACTTTGGCTACACCTTC.